These 18 T cell receptor beta chains share one sample of origin, sequenced in a study of shared clonotypes between healthy human individuals. Clones were sequenced by immunoSEQ multiplex PCR, and TCRdb holds only the in-frame ones, with some missing. The top ten clones hold about 0.45% of a sample with over 1.5 million clones, roughly 98% of them seen once. Material: naive CD4+ T cells sorted from blood. As to subset: CD45RA+ positively selected. These receptor sequences come from a man between 25 and 39 years old in good health.

The chain uses TRBV5-5 and TRBJ2-5; D may be TRBD1 (6 bases). The germline gives CDR1 SGHKS, CDR2 YYEKEE (reference sequence). The CDR3 is made up of 13 amino acids. V was pared by 6 bases and J by 0 bases, with 9 bases between. The CDR3 loop reads CASIRTDQETQYF. In DNA form, the CDR3 reads TGTGCCAGCATCAGGACAGACCAAGAGACCCAGTACTTC.

V usage is TRBV2 and J usage is TRBJ2-7, with D possibly matching TRBD1 (5 bases). Trimming pared 7 bases from V and 0 bases from J, leaving 13 bases between. This CDR3 has 14 amino acids. Germline V lookup: CDR1 SNHLY, CDR2 FYNNEI. This chain's CDR3 is CASTPRTSSYEQYF. The CDR3 DNA sequence: TGTGCCAGCACCCCCCGGACAAGCTCCTACGAGCAGTACTTC.

This clone showed up just once. The rearrangement joins TRBV29-1 to TRBJ2-3, with a possible D match to TRBD2 (5 bases). CDR1 is SQVTM and CDR2 is ANQGSEA in the germline V gene. The V end lost 7 bases, the J end lost 0 bases, and 11 bases lay between the germline ends. This CDR3 spans 13 amino acids. The CDR3 bases are TGCAGCGCTGAGACTATGAGCACAGATACGCAGTATTTT. It translates to CSAETMSTDTQYF.

This chain joins TRBV6-1 and TRBJ1-1; D possibly corresponds to TRBD1 (5 bases). From germline, CDR1 is MNHNS and CDR2 SASEGT. Trimming left V 8 bases short and J 5 bases short, with 18 bases between. The CDR3 has 14 residues. CDR3 sequence reads: CASHRDLLRTEAFF. In nucleotides, the CDR3 is TGTGCCAGCCACCGGGACTTACTCCGTACTGAAGCTTTCTTT.

The chain uses TRBV19 and TRBJ2-7; 10 nucleotides match TRBD2. V was clipped by 5 bases and J by 7 bases; unmatched bases: 11. The CDR3 consists of 15 residues. Germline values: CDR1 LNHDA, CDR2 SQIVND (reference sequence). The CDR3 sequence is CASSLLAGVSGEQYF. CDR3 sequence (DNA): TGTGCCAGTAGTCTGCTAGCGGGAGTATCGGGTGAGCAGTACTTC.

This clone is a singleton in its sample. This sequence joins TRBV5-1 and TRBJ2-1; the D is unclear. Per germline, CDR1 SGHRS and CDR2 YFSETQ. The CDR3 covers 15 residues. Trimming left V 4 bases short and J 7 bases short, with 18 bases between. CDR3 sequence reads: CASSPLTQSQNEQFF. The CDR3 region has the DNA TGCGCCAGCAGCCCCCTGACCCAGTCGCAGAATGAGCAGTTCTTC.

The chain carries TRBV27 and TRBJ1-5; 7 bases are a match to TRBD1. Trimming removed 6 bases from V and 7 bases from J; junction bases left unmatched: 12. Germline loops: CDR1 MNHEY, CDR2 SMNVEV (reference sequence). This CDR3 is built from 15 residues. The DNA of the CDR3 is TGTGCCAGCAGACTCCGACAGGGTTCGCGACAGCCCCAGCATTTT. Residues: CASRLRQGSRQPQHF.

The CDR3: CASNLRGHTEAFF. CDR3 in DNA: TGTGCCAGCAACCTCAGGGGACACACTGAAGCTTTCTTT. The chain employs TRBV11-2 and TRBJ1-1; D might be TRBD1 (6 bases). The CDR3 contains 13 residues. Deletions cut 7 bases from V and 3 bases from J, with 12 bases between. Looked up from germline, CDR1 is SGHAT and CDR2 is FQNNGV.

The V call is TRBV27, the J call TRBJ1-1; D not certain. CDR3 length: 14 residues. Germline V gene lookup returns CDR1 MNHEY and CDR2 SMNVEV (reference sequence). The V gene lost 0 bases and the J gene lost 1 base, with 6 bases spanning the gap. CDR3 in DNA: TGTGCCAGCAGTTTATCAGGGCCGAACACTGAAGCTTTCTTT. Translated: CASSLSGPNTEAFF.

The V call is TRBV7-9, the J call TRBJ2-2; TRBD2 matches 9 bases. CDR1 and CDR2 (germline): SEHNR, FQNEAQ (reference sequence). CDR3 length: 15 amino acids. V was pared by 5 bases and J by 4 bases, with 5 bases of the junction left unmatched. In DNA, the CDR3 is TGTGCCAGCAGCCCCAGGACTAGCGTCACCGGGGAGCTGTTTTTT. Translated: CASSPRTSVTGELFF.

The chain combines TRBV10-1 with TRBJ2-1; TRBD2 matches 15 bases. The CDR3 runs to 19 residues. The junction had 11 bases not matched to a gene; V was cut back by 8 bases and J by 0 bases. CDR1 is WNHNN and CDR2 is SYGVQD in the germline V gene (reference sequence). The CDR3 coding sequence is TGCGCCAGCCGCTCCCGGACTAGCGGGAGGGATCCCTCCTACAATGAGCAGTTCTTC. Encoded protein: CASRSRTSGRDPSYNEQFF.

This chain links TRBV2 with TRBJ2-7; D may be TRBD2 (6 bases). Germline loops: CDR1 SNHLY, CDR2 FYNNEI. Deletions cut 6 bases from V and 2 bases from J, with 17 bases between. CDR3 length: 15 residues. CDR3 coding DNA: TGTGCCAGCAGGGGGGGATTAGCACGAACCTACGAGCAGTACTTC. The encoded protein is CASRGGLARTYEQYF.

The J gene is TRBJ2-3, the V gene TRBV11-3; D is possibly TRBD2 (6 bases). This CDR3 has 17 amino acids. Germline V gives CDR1 SGHNT, CDR2 YENEEA. Trimming removed 5 bases at V and 1 base at J, with 19 bases between. In nucleotides, the CDR3 is TGTGCCAGCAGCCGACCATCGCCGGGAGTCGGCACAGATACGCAGTATTTT. Protein product: CASSRPSPGVGTDTQYF.

The chain recombines TRBV25-1 with TRBJ2-2, with D unresolved. Germline V gene data show CDR1 as MGHDK and CDR2 as SYGVNS. With 6 bases removed from V and 0 bases from J, the gap between germline ends came to 8 bases. The CDR3 contains 14 residues. The chain's CDR3 is CASSPGPNTGELFF. Here the CDR3 DNA reads TGTGCCAGCAGCCCCGGCCCGAACACCGGGGAGCTGTTTTTT.

The V and J genes are TRBV5-8 and TRBJ2-7, with 9 nucleotides matching TRBD1. The CDR3 runs to 14 residues. V was pared by 4 bases and J by 6 bases, with 8 bases of the junction left unmatched. CDR1 is SGHTS, CDR2 YDEGEE, per germline. The CDR3: CASSLDRGHGEQYF. The CDR3 region has the DNA TGTGCCAGCAGCCTGGACAGGGGACATGGCGAGCAGTACTTC.

The genes are TRBV6-4 and TRBJ2-1, with 7 bases identical to TRBD2. The V gene end was trimmed by 7 bases and the J gene end by 7 bases; junction bases not matched to a gene: 7. Germline V gene sequence: CDR1 MRHNA, CDR2 SNTAGT. The CDR3 spans 13 residues. The CDR3 loop reads CASKGGSQNEQFF. CDR3 coding DNA: TGTGCCAGCAAGGGCGGGAGTCAAAATGAGCAGTTCTTC.

This sequence joins TRBV28 and TRBJ1-4, with 12 bases aligning to TRBD1. This CDR3 comprises 16 residues. V was clipped by 5 bases and J by 7 bases; unmatched bases: 8. Germline CDR1 is MDHEN and CDR2 is SYDVKM. As DNA, the CDR3 is TGTGCCAGCAGTCCGGGACAGGGGGCTTTGGTTGAAAAACTGTTTTTT. Amino acids: CASSPGQGALVEKLFF.

The chain uses TRBV6-1 and TRBJ2-1, with 9 positions matching TRBD2. This CDR3 spans 15 amino acids. Germline V CDR1 and CDR2: MNHNS, SASEGT. The J segment lost 7 bases and the V segment lost 4 bases, leaving 8 bases of the junction unmatched. The CDR3 sequence: CASSAIAGVGNEQFF. DNA of the CDR3: TGTGCCAGCAGTGCCATAGCGGGAGTAGGTAATGAGCAGTTCTTC.